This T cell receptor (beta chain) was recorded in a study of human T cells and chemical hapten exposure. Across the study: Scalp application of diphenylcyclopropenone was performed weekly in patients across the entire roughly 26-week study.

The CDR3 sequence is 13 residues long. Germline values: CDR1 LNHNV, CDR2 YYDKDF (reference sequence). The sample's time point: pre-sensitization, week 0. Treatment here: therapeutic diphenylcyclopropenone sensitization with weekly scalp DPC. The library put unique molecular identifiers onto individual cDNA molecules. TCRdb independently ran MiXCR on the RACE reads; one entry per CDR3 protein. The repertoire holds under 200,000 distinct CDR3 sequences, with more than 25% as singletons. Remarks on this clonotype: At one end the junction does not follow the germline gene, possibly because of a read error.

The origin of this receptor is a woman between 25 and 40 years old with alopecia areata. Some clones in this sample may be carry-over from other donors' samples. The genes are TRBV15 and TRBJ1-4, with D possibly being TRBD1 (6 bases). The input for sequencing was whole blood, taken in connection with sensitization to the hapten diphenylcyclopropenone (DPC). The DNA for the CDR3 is TGTGCCACCAGCAGAGATATAGCCAGGGGAGTCGATTTT. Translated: CATSRDIARGVDF.